This record looks at one T cell receptor (beta chain) sequence and its context. J lost 7 bases, V lost 8 bases, and 25 bases had no gene match. The CDR3 has 18 amino acids. Germline CDR1 and CDR2: SGHAT and FQNNGV. The record originates from a study of blood T cell repertoires in COVID-19. Libraries were prepared by immunoSEQ multiplex PCR; TCRdb keeps only in-frame clonotypes and omits some of them. The sample includes approximately 350,000 clones, 70% to 90% of them seen just once. The specimen was peripheral blood. The clonotype originates from a woman aged 60-75 years with COVID-19, enrolled during active disease. The chain links TRBV11-2 to TRBJ2-7; 8 bases map to TRBD2. CDR3 residues: CASGGLLKGGGPFREQYF. The CDR3 bases are TGTGCCAGCGGAGGTCTCCTCAAGGGCGGGGGGCCCTTTCGAGAGCAGTACTTC.